The 22 T cell receptor beta chains given below trace back to one sample, sequenced in a study of OX40 agonist ivuxolimab in advanced cancers. Sequencing used immunoSEQ multiplex PCR; TCRdb keeps in-frame clones, though not all of them. This table holds about 45,000 clones, 75% to 85% found once. The specimen comprised CD4+ or CD8+ T cells sorted from blood, sampled in a trial of the OX40 agonist ivuxolimab. These receptors originate from an adult with an advanced solid tumor such as melanoma, head and neck, liver or kidney cancer.

This chain connects TRBV7-2 to TRBJ2-5; D unresolved. In germline, CDR1 is SGHTA, CDR2 FQGNSA. The CDR3 runs to 13 residues. Trimming stripped 0 bases from V and 5 bases from J, with 7 bases between. The CDR3 loop reads CASSLALWETQYF. The DNA of the CDR3 is TGTGCCAGCAGCTTAGCCTTATGGGAGACCCAGTACTTC.

The chain joins TRBV10-3 to TRBJ2-7; D unresolved. V was shortened by 2 bases and J by 3 bases, with 11 bases between the two germline ends. Per the germline V gene, CDR1 is ENHRY and CDR2 is SYGVKD. This CDR3 has 14 amino acids. This chain's CDR3 is CAISEGERDYEQYF. CDR3 DNA sequence: TGTGCCATCAGTGAGGGTGAGAGAGACTACGAGCAGTACTTC.

As regards this clone: Different DNA sequences within this sample yield the same CDR3. Here the CDR3 DNA reads TGCAGCGTGGGAACGAACACCGGGGAGCTGTTTTTT. Translating it yields CSVGTNTGELFF. The chain employs TRBV29-1 and TRBJ2-2; D is unresolved. The germline V and J ends were trimmed by 6 bases and 0 bases, with 5 bases remaining between them. The germline V gene has CDR1 SQVTM and CDR2 ANQGSEA. CDR3 length: 12 amino acids.

The V call is TRBV6-5, the J call TRBJ2-2, with D unresolved. The germline CDR1 and CDR2 sequences are MNHEY and SVGAGI. The ends were cut back, 0 bases at V and 4 bases at J, with 9 bases in the middle. The CDR3 covers 15 residues. For the CDR3, the DNA is TGTGCCAGCAGTTACTCTGGCGCCTCCACCGGGGAGCTGTTTTTT. Residues: CASSYSGASTGELFF.

This CDR3 reads CASSRGTANYGYTF. The DNA of the CDR3 is TGTGCCAGCAGCCGTGGGACAGCGAACTATGGCTACACCTTC. The chain has TRBV11-1 and TRBJ1-2; 7 bases map to TRBD1. Germline CDR1 SGHAT, CDR2 FQDESV (reference sequence). The CDR3 covers 14 residues. The ends lost 5 bases at V and 2 bases at J; junction bases unmatched: 5.

This chain connects TRBV18 to TRBJ2-2; D unclear. The CDR3 loop spans 13 amino acids. Trimming shortened V by 4 bases and J by 4 bases, and 7 bases separated the two germline ends. Looked up from germline, CDR1 is KGHSH and CDR2 is LQKENI. The CDR3 sequence is CASSRNPTGELFF. The CDR3 coding sequence is TGTGCCAGCTCACGTAACCCCACCGGGGAGCTGTTTTTT.

The CDR3 sequence is CASSMDRGNGYTF. CDR3 DNA sequence: TGTGCCAGCAGCATGGACAGGGGAAATGGCTACACCTTC. The chain couples TRBV11-2 to TRBJ1-2, with 9 bases that match TRBD1. This CDR3 has 13 residues. V dropped 5 bases and J dropped 6; count of bases not matched to a gene: 4. Per the germline V gene, CDR1 is SGHAT and CDR2 is FQNNGV.

The chain uses TRBV27 and TRBJ2-1, with D tentatively TRBD1 (6 bases). CDR3 size: 14 residues. V was trimmed by 6 bases and J by 2 bases, leaving 11 bases between them. Germline lookup yields CDR1 MNHEY and CDR2 SMNVEV (reference sequence). The CDR3 sequence is CASRSGVTYNEQFF. CDR3 DNA: TGTGCCAGCAGATCAGGGGTTACCTACAATGAGCAGTTCTTC.

The V gene is TRBV7-2, the J gene TRBJ2-3; 7 bases map to TRBD2. The CDR3 is made up of 13 amino acids. Per germline, CDR1 SGHTA and CDR2 FQGNSA. V lost 9 bases, J lost 5 bases, and 8 bases stayed unmatched. The CDR3 region is CASTRLAGDTQYF. In DNA form, the CDR3 reads TGTGCCAGTACACGACTAGCTGGAGATACGCAGTATTTT.

The V call is TRBV15, the J call TRBJ2-1, with a tentative D call TRBD1 (6 bases). CDR1 is LNHNV and CDR2 is YYDKDF in the germline V gene (reference sequence). V was cut by 3 bases and J by 9 bases, with 12 bases left in between. The CDR3 loop spans 13 amino acids. The CDR3 DNA follows: TGTGCCACCAGCAGTAACCTAGGGGGTGAGCAGTTCTTC. Protein product: CATSSNLGGEQFF.

This chain joins TRBV20-1 and TRBJ2-7; maybe TRBD2 (7 bases). Germline V gene sequence: CDR1 DFQATT, CDR2 SNEGSKA (reference sequence). Trimming shortened V by 6 bases and J by 9 bases, and 15 bases separated the two germline ends. The CDR3 runs 11 residues. DNA for the CDR3: TGCAGTGCGGTGGGGGGGCAAGGGCAGTACTTC. It specifies CSAVGGQGQYF.

The rearrangement joins TRBV28 to TRBJ1-1, with unresolved D. V was pared by 8 bases and J by 8 bases, with 18 bases between. This CDR3 has 13 residues. Germline-derived CDR1 and CDR2 are MDHEN and SYDVKM. CDR3 bases: TGTGCCAGCTTAACCCTCGGACTTGCCGAAGCTTTCTTT. It codes for CASLTLGLAEAFF.

CDR3 sequence (DNA): TGTGCCAGCAGCGTAGCAAGCGGACTAGGAGTCTTCGAGCAGTACTTC. Amino acid sequence: CASSVASGLGVFEQYF. The chain links TRBV5-6 to TRBJ2-7; 7 bases map to TRBD2. V gave up 4 bases and J gave up 6 bases; unmatched junction bases: 16. CDR3 length equals 16 residues. The germline V gene encodes CDR1 SGHDT and CDR2 YYEEEE.

This clone was seen just once. The V call is TRBV30, the J call TRBJ2-7; 7 bases align to TRBD1. Germline CDR1 and CDR2: GTSNPN and SVGIG (reference sequence). This CDR3 has 13 amino acids. Unmatched junction bases numbered 3, after V lost 3 bases and J lost 1 base. The CDR3 is CAWSLGQSYEQYF. Here the CDR3 DNA reads TGTGCCTGGAGCCTGGGACAGTCCTACGAGCAGTACTTC.

The V and J genes are TRBV6-6 and TRBJ1-1, with a possible D match to TRBD1 (5 bases). CDR3 length equals 12 residues. Trimming took 6 bases from V and 4 from J, leaving 9 bases between them. The germline V gene encodes CDR1 MNHNY and CDR2 SVGAGI (reference sequence). The CDR3 loop is CASSPGTTEAFF. Written as DNA, the CDR3 is TGTGCCAGCAGCCCAGGGACCACTGAAGCTTTCTTT.

The rearrangement links TRBV6-1 to TRBJ1-2, with 11 bases fitting TRBD1. CDR1 MNHNS and CDR2 SASEGT come from the germline V gene. Trimming took 5 bases from V and 7 from J; bases not matched to a gene: 6. The CDR3 totals 14 residues. The CDR3 DNA follows: TGTGCCAGCAGTCCCGGACAGGGGGCGCGTGGCTACACCTTC. Amino acid sequence: CASSPGQGARGYTF.

The chain links TRBV7-9 to TRBJ1-3; weak D call: TRBD1 (5 bases). This CDR3 is built from 15 residues. V gave up 0 bases and J gave up 4 bases, with 10 bases separating them. CDR1 and CDR2 (germline): SEHNR, FQNEAQ (reference sequence). The CDR3 loop reads CASSLAGGVGNTIYF. CDR3 sequence (DNA): TGTGCCAGCAGCTTAGCGGGAGGGGTCGGAAACACCATATATTTT.

The J gene is TRBJ2-5, the V gene TRBV18; D might be TRBD1 or TRBD2, each matching 5 bases. Judging by the DNA end, TRBJ2-7 fits better; the J call may be wrong. Germline CDR1 is KGHSH and CDR2 is LQKENI. The CDR3 totals 14 residues. The CDR3 loop reads CASSLAGSSYEQYF. The DNA for the CDR3 is TGTGCCAGCTCACTAGCAGGGAGCTCCTACGAGCAGTACTTC.

The chain employs TRBV11-2 and TRBJ1-1, with no clear D. Germline V gene data show CDR1 as SGHAT and CDR2 as FQNNGV. Trimming pared 5 bases from V and 6 bases from J, leaving 19 bases between. The CDR3 length is 15 residues. CDR3 sequence: CASSPFSSGLAEAFF. In nucleotides, the CDR3 is TGTGCCAGCAGCCCATTCAGCTCCGGGCTAGCTGAAGCTTTCTTT.

This rearrangement joins TRBV5-4 to TRBJ2-7, with 8 positions matching TRBD1. The germline CDR1 and CDR2 sequences are SGHNT and YYREEE (reference sequence). V lost 3 bases and J lost 2; bases outside the gene matches: 13. The CDR3 runs 17 residues. The CDR3 nucleotides are TGTGCCAGCAGCTCCTCTTTGGCAGGGGGCATCCCCTACGAGCAGTACTTC. Protein sequence: CASSSSLAGGIPYEQYF.

The rearrangement uses TRBV4-3 and TRBJ2-2; TRBD1 might be the D (5 bases). V was cut by 0 bases and J by 6 bases, with 8 bases left in between. Per germline, CDR1 LGHNA and CDR2 YSLEER. The CDR3 is made up of 14 amino acids. The CDR3 region is CASSQDRAPGELFF. DNA of the CDR3: TGCGCCAGCAGCCAAGACAGGGCCCCCGGGGAGCTGTTTTTT.

The chain carries TRBV7-8 and TRBJ2-5, with D possibly TRBD2 on 5 matching bases. V was clipped by 8 bases and J by 5 bases, with 15 bases between them. Germline V CDR1 and CDR2: SGHVS, FQNEAQ. This CDR3 spans 13 amino acids. The CDR3 region has the DNA TGTGCCAGCGCCGCCCTGCGAGGGGAGACCCAGTACTTC. Translated: CASAALRGETQYF.